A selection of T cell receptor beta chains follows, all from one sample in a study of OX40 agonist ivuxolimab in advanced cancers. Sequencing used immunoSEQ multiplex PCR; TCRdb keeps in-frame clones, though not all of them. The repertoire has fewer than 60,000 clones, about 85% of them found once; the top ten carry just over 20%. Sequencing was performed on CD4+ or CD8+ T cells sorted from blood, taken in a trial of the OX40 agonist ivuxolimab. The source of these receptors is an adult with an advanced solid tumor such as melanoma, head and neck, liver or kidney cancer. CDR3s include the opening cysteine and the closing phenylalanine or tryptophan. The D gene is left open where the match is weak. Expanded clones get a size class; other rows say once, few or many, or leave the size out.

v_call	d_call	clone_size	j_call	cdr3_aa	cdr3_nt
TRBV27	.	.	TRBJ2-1	CATRGQSKYNEQFF	TGTGCCACCCGCGGCCAGTCCAAATACAATGAGCAGTTCTTC
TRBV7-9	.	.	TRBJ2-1	CASSLAPVSEQFF	TGTGCCAGCAGCTTAGCGCCAGTCTCTGAGCAGTTCTTC
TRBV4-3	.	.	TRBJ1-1	CASSQALWTNEAFF	TGCGCCAGCAGCCAAGCTCTCTGGACAAATGAAGCTTTCTTT
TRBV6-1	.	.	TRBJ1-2	CASSEGRLTYGYTF	TGTGCCAGCAGTGAGGGCCGTCTCACCTATGGCTACACCTTC
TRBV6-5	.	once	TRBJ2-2	CASSYTTGELFF	TGTGCCAGCAGTTACACCACCGGGGAGCTGTTTTTT
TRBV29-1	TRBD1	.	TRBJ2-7	CSVEENRPWDRGLTEQYF	TGCAGCGTTGAAGAGAATAGACCTTGGGACAGGGGGTTAACCGAGCAGTACTTC
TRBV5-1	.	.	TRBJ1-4	CASSPGGWGTTNEKLFF	TGCGCCAGCAGCCCAGGAGGCTGGGGGACAACTAATGAAAAACTGTTTTTT
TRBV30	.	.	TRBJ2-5	CAWSVPEKEETQYF	TGTGCCTGGAGTGTCCCAGAAAAGGAAGAGACCCAGTACTTC
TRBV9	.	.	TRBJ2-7	CASSPSAAHEQYF	TGTGCCAGCAGCCCCTCCGCTGCCCACGAGCAGTACTTC
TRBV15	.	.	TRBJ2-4	CATSRNLLDREENIQYF	TGTGCCACCAGCAGAAACCTTCTTGACAGGGAGGAAAACATTCAGTACTTC
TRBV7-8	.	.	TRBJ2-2	CASTRTVGAGTGELFF	TGTGCCAGCACCCGAACCGTAGGGGCGGGCACCGGGGAGCTGTTTTTT
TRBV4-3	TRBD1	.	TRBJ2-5	CASSQDSAGGIQETQYF	TGCGCCAGCAGCCAAGATTCGGCAGGGGGCATCCAAGAGACCCAGTACTTC
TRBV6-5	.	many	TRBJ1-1	CATQGVGGLVEAFF	TGTGCCACCCAGGGTGTGGGGGGACTGGTTGAAGCTTTCTTT
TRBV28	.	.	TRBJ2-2	CASSSIVRGSPNTGELFF	TGTGCCAGCAGTTCGATAGTCAGGGGTTCACCGAACACCGGGGAGCTGTTTTTT
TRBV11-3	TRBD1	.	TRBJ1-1	CASPHPPPGRGREAFF	TGTGCCAGCCCCCACCCCCCCCCGGGCAGGGGGCGAGAAGCTTTCTTT
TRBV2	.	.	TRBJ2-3	CASSEVASTDTQYF	TGTGCCAGCAGTGAAGTAGCTAGCACAGATACGCAGTATTTT
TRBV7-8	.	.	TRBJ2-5	CASSQARLLRETQYF	TGTGCCAGCAGCCAAGCGCGGTTGCTACGAGAGACCCAGTACTTC
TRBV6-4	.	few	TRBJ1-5	CASSERDPDLNQPQHF	TGTGCCAGCAGTGAACGGGACCCCGACCTCAATCAGCCCCAGCATTTT
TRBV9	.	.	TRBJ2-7	CASSVGGGTYEQYF	TGTGCCAGCAGCGTAGGAGGGGGAACCTACGAGCAGTACTTC
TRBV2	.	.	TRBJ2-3	CASGGGLGTDTQYF	TGTGCCAGTGGAGGGGGGCTTGGCACAGATACGCAGTATTTT
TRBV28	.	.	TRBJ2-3	CASSLQESLGTDTQYF	TGTGCCAGCAGTCTACAGGAGAGCCTCGGCACAGATACGCAGTATTTT
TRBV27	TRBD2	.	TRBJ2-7	CASKSGLAGRKQYF	TGTGCCAGTAAATCGGGACTAGCGGGGAGGAAGCAGTACTTC
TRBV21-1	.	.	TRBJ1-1	CASSKWGRQNTEAFF	TGTGCCAGCAGCAAATGGGGCAGGCAGAACACTGAAGCTTTCTTT